Described below is a single T cell receptor beta chain sequence and its context. Its target is unknown. These data are taken from a study of response to subunit inactivated influenza vaccine. Study-level results: The authors proposed limited new T cell recruitment per seasonal influenza vaccination.

Germline V gene lookup returns CDR1 GTSNPN and CDR2 SVGIG (reference sequence). The CDR3 consists of 12 residues. The V end was cut by 2 bases, the J end by 10 bases, with 14 bases between. A single record per CDR3 protein comes from TCRdb applying MiXCR to the RT-PCR reads. In the table there are about 780,000 distinct CDR3 sequences, roughly 20% of which are singletons. The material sequenced was PBMCs from blood, taken 4 to 6 days after vaccination. The clonotype originates from a man aged 45-65 years who received an inactivated influenza vaccine. The rearrangement joins TRBV30 to TRBJ1-1; D is possibly TRBD1 (6 bases). CDR3 in DNA: TGTGCCTGGAGTAGACAGGATTTAGGAGCTTTCTTT. Translated, it gives CAWSRQDLGAFF.